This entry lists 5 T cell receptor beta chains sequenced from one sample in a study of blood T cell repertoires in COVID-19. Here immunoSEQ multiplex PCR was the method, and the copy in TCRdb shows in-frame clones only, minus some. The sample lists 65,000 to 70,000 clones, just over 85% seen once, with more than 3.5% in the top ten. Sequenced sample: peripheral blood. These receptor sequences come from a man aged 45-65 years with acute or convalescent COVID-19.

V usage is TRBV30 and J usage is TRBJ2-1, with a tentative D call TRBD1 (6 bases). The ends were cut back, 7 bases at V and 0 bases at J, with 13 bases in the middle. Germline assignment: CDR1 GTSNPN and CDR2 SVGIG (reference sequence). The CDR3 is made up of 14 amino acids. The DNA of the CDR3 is TGTGCCTCCAGGGGCGTTAGCTCCTACAATGAGCAGTTCTTC. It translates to CASRGVSSYNEQFF.

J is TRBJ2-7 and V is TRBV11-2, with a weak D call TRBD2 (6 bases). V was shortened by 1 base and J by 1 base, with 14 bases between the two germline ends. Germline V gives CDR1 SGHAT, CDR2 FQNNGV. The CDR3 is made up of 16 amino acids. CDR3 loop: CASSLVAGISSYEQYF. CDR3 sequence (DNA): TGTGCCAGCAGCTTAGTGGCGGGAATTTCTTCCTACGAGCAGTACTTC.

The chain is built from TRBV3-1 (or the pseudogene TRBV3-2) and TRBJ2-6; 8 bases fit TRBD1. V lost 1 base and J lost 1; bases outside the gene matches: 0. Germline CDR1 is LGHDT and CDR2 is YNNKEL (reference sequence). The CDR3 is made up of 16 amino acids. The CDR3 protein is CASSQGQGSGANVLTF. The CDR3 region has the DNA TGTGCCAGCAGCCAAGGACAGGGGTCTGGGGCCAACGTCCTGACTTTC.

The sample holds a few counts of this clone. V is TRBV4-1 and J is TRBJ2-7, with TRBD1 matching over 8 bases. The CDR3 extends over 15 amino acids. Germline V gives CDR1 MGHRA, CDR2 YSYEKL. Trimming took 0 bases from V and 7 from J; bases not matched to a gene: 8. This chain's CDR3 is CASSQDGTGLREQYF. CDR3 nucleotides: TGCGCCAGCAGCCAAGACGGGACAGGCCTTCGGGAGCAGTACTTC.

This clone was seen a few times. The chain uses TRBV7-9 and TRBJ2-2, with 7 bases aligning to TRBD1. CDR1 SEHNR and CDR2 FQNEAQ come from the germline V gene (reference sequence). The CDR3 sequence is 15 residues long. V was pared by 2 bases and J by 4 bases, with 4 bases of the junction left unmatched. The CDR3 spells CASSLLTGVTGELFF. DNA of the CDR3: TGTGCCAGCAGCTTACTAACAGGGGTCACCGGGGAGCTGTTTTTT.